What follows are 13 T cell receptor beta chains derived from one specimen sequenced in a study of CXCR3-negative and CXCR3-positive naive CD8 T cells. Study-wide points: CXCR3-positive naive cells carried more hydrophobic TRB CDR3s than CXCR3-negative ones.

The antigens of these receptors remain unknown. The study made its TRB cDNA libraries by 5' RACE, adding UMI labels. TCRdb re-called the 5' RACE reads; one entry per CDR3 protein, DNA not given. This table lists some 150,000 distinct CDR3 sequences. The sample was naive CXCR3+ CD8+ T cells from blood. The subset was: CD45RO-CCR7+CD27+CD95- naive CD8+ T cells expressing CXCR3 (TNR3+). These receptors were taken from a human donor in good health. Some clones in this sample may be carry-over from other donors' samples.

J is TRBJ2-3 and V is TRBV6-5; TCRdb selects TRBD2, and the lack of DNA leaves this call unchecked. The CDR3 loop spans 14 amino acids. Germline V gives CDR1 MNHEY, CDR2 SVGAGI. This CDR3 reads CASSSRRATDTQYF.

V usage is TRBV7-9 and J usage is TRBJ2-5; TCRdb gives TRBD1 as the D gene, but with no DNA this cannot be confirmed. Germline CDR1 SEHNR, CDR2 FQNEAQ (reference sequence). This CDR3 spans 16 amino acids. This chain's CDR3 is CASSPGTVPARETQYF.

The chain has TRBV6-5 and TRBJ2-7; TCRdb designates TRBD1, a call that cannot be tested without DNA. The CDR3 is 18 residues long. Germline-derived CDR1 and CDR2 are MNHEY and SVGAGI. This CDR3 reads CASSYGTSGQGTFYEQYF.

The V and J genes are TRBV19 and TRBJ2-7; TCRdb's D call of TRBD1 is untestable without DNA. Germline CDR1 reads LNHDA; CDR2 reads SQIVND (reference sequence). The CDR3 extends over 14 amino acids. The CDR3 sequence: CASSPGTVTYEQYF.

The V and J genes are TRBV27 and TRBJ2-7; lacking DNA, the TRBD2 call made by TCRdb goes unchecked. Germline CDR1 reads MNHEY; CDR2 reads SMNVEV (reference sequence). This CDR3 contains 17 residues. This chain's CDR3 is CASSLSGGLAVSYEQYF.

The rearrangement links TRBV5-1 to TRBJ2-7; with no DNA, the TCRdb D assignment of TRBD1 cannot be verified. The CDR3 extends over 15 amino acids. In germline, CDR1 is SGHRS, CDR2 YFSETQ. CDR3 sequence: CASSLETGLRDEQYF.

J is TRBJ2-7 and V is TRBV7-9; the TCRdb D gene call, TRBD1, has no DNA to confirm it. The CDR3 runs to 14 residues. CDR1 is SEHNR, CDR2 FQNEAQ, per germline (reference sequence). The CDR3 spells CASSLPNRGNEQYF.

The genes are TRBV4-1 and TRBJ1-1; TCRdb proposes TRBD1, but this gene call is untestable without DNA. CDR1 and CDR2 from the germline V gene are MGHRA and YSYEKL. This CDR3 has 14 residues. The CDR3 region is CASSHRLKGTEAFF.

The chain links TRBV21-1 to TRBJ1-5; TCRdb's assignment of TRBD1 cannot be checked, as there is no DNA. TRBV21-1 is labeled a pseudogene. This CDR3 has 20 amino acids. CDR3 protein: CASSKKGDRVCFTGNQPQHF.

The V and J genes are TRBV7-8 and TRBJ2-1. Germline assignment: CDR1 SGHVS and CDR2 FQNEAQ. The CDR3 runs 14 residues. The chain's CDR3 is CASSFLGSDNEQFF.

The chain uses TRBV29-1 and TRBJ2-2. Germline CDR1 SQVTM, CDR2 ANQGSEA. The CDR3 covers 14 residues. CDR3 sequence reads: CSVEGDTNTGELFF.

The chain uses TRBV29-1 and TRBJ2-7; the D call from TCRdb, TRBD2, cannot be confirmed without DNA. The CDR3 is 12 residues long. Germline V gives CDR1 SQVTM, CDR2 ANQGSEA. The CDR3 protein is CSVEGLGSEQYF.

J is TRBJ2-5 and V is TRBV7-6; TCRdb lists TRBD2, though no DNA is available to test this call. CDR1 and CDR2 (germline): SGHVS, FNYEAQ. The CDR3 is 18 residues long. CDR3: CASSLPPGGGTSQETQYF.